This T cell receptor beta chain was recovered during a study of blood T cell repertoires in COVID-19. In the study overall: Samples came from the United States, Italy and Spain, spanning acute and convalescent COVID-19. PBMCs, B-cell-depleted T cells, or T cells provided the cDNA or gDNA that made up the material.

This CDR3 spans 14 amino acids. The germline V gene encodes CDR1 SGHVS and CDR2 FQNEAQ. V lost 3 bases, J lost 3 bases, and 12 bases lay in between. In the original processing: Amplification from reference gene primers served as the basis for estimated nucleated cell counts. Data came from immunoSEQ multiplex PCR; TCRdb stores just in-frame clones and leaves some out. Clonal size and the V and J genes are those of that table, whereas D and trimming came from the DNA. The sample consists of 70,000 to 85,000 clones, about 85% of them appearing once. The gene calls are TRBV7-8 and TRBJ2-7; a possible D gene is TRBD1 (6 bases). The specimen was peripheral blood. The sequence came from a woman in her forties or fifties with active or convalescent COVID-19. The CDR3 here is CASSLRRGYYEQYF. CDR3 nucleotide sequence: TGTGCCAGCAGCTTGCGCAGGGGATACTACGAGCAGTACTTC.